The 29 T cell receptor beta chains reported below all come from one sample, sequenced in a study of T cells in Graves' hyperthyroidism and ophthalmopathy. There were TCR beta CDR3 regions amplified from RNA transcripts. Primed by the HTBI set, a first-round RT-PCR was run on the TCR CDR3. TCRdb processed the multiplex PCR reads anew with MiXCR; each CDR3 protein has one entry. The table lists about 640,000 distinct CDR3 sequences, about 14% of them singletons. The sample was blood. These receptors originate from a woman between 45 and 65 years old with Graves' ophthalmopathy.

This clonotype occurred many times. V is TRBV7-3 and J is TRBJ1-2; TRBD1 aligns across 7 bases. With 3 bases clipped from V and 6 bases from J, the junction kept 4 bases outside the gene matches. Germline-derived CDR1 and CDR2 are SGHTA and FQGTGA. This CDR3 is built from 13 residues. DNA of the CDR3: TGTGCCAGCAGCTTGGACAGGAGAAATGGCTACACCTTC. Protein product: CASSLDRRNGYTF.

This clonotype was seen ten or more times. The chain uses TRBV29-1 and TRBJ2-2; maybe TRBD1 (6 bases). Trimming left V 7 bases short and J 7 bases short, with 16 bases between. Germline CDR1 reads SQVTM; CDR2 reads ANQGSEA. This CDR3 comprises 13 residues. The CDR3 coding sequence is TGCAGCGCCGGGACAACGAGGGGCGGGGAGCTGTTTTTT. The encoded protein is CSAGTTRGGELFF.

With respect to this clonotype: Since a much larger clone is just one base distant, this may be a read error. The rearrangement joins TRBV7-9 to TRBJ2-5; perhaps D is TRBD1 or TRBD2 (5 bases each). Germline-derived CDR1 and CDR2 are SEHNR and FQNEAQ (reference sequence). The CDR3 contains 13 residues. The DNA of the CDR3 is TGTGCCAGCAGCCGGGACCGCCCAGAGACCCGGTACTTC. Translation gives CASSRDRPETRYF.

This clonotype was counted at least ten times. The V call is TRBV7-2, the J call TRBJ2-7, with 10 bases that match TRBD1. The V and J ends lost 5 bases and 4 bases, in that order; junction bases with no gene match: 8. The CDR3 is 15 amino acids. The germline gives CDR1 SGHTA, CDR2 FQGNSA. DNA for the CDR3: TGTGCCAGCAGCCCTAACTGGGACAGGGGTTACGAGCAGTACTTC. This codes for CASSPNWDRGYEQYF.

The chain has TRBV6-5 and TRBJ1-3, with D tentatively TRBD1 (6 bases). The CDR3 runs 18 residues. The germline CDR1 and CDR2 sequences are MNHEY and SVGAGI. Trimming pared 2 bases from V and 0 bases from J, leaving 17 bases between. CDR3 sequence reads: CASSYLGTRRFSGNTIYF. CDR3 nucleotide sequence: TGTGCCAGCAGTTACCTCGGGACACGCCGATTCTCTGGAAACACCATATATTTT.

This chain connects TRBV9 to TRBJ2-2; 7 positions agree with TRBD2. V lost 2 bases, J lost 6 bases, and 10 bases stayed unmatched. Germline-derived CDR1 and CDR2 are SGDLS and YYNGEE. The CDR3 is made up of 16 amino acids. The CDR3 DNA reads as TGTGCCAGCAGCGTTAGCGGCGGGAGAAAGGCCGGGGAGCTGTTTTTT. Its translation is CASSVSGGRKAGELFF.

Concerning this clonotype itself: A much larger clonotype is one base distant, so this may be a read error. The chain joins TRBV18 to TRBJ2-3; TRBD1 matches 10 bases. The V gene's germline CDR1 is KGHSH and CDR2 LQKENI. This CDR3 contains 16 residues. The chain's CDR3 is CACSLPDRGLIDTQYF. The CDR3 region has the DNA TGTGCCTGCTCACTCCCCGACAGGGGGCTCATAGATACGCAGTATTTT.

The chain employs TRBV6-5 and TRBJ1-1, with 8 bases lining up with TRBD1. The trim removed 0 bases at V and 1 base at J, leaving 4 bases unmatched. The length of the CDR3 is 16 residues. Germline CDR1 and CDR2: MNHEY and SVGAGI. In DNA form, the CDR3 reads TGTGCCAGCAGTTACTCGACAGGGACAGGGAACACTGAAGCTTTCTTT. It translates to CASSYSTGTGNTEAFF.

In this sample, this clonotype turned up many times. The rearrangement uses TRBV27 and TRBJ2-7, with a possible D match to TRBD2 (5 bases). The germline V and J ends were trimmed by 5 bases and 4 bases, with 18 bases remaining between them. This CDR3 has 15 amino acids. CDR1 is MNHEY and CDR2 is SMNVEV in the germline V gene (reference sequence). CDR3 residues: CASSKGSVRGYEQYF. The DNA of the CDR3 is TGTGCCAGCAGTAAGGGTTCAGTAAGAGGGTACGAGCAGTACTTC.

This clonotype was counted a few times. This chain connects TRBV28 to TRBJ2-5; D is perhaps TRBD2 (6 bases). The germline V gene encodes CDR1 MDHEN and CDR2 SYDVKM. The germline V and J ends were trimmed by 1 base and 7 bases, with 16 bases remaining between them. This CDR3 spans 15 amino acids. CDR3 DNA: TGTGCCAGCAGTTTATCCGGGACTGGTGGTCGGACCCAGTACTTC. Protein sequence: CASSLSGTGGRTQYF. The whole variable domain, filled in from reference TRBV28 and TRBJ2-5, reads DVKVTQSSRYLVKRTGEKVFLECVQDMDHENMFWYRQDPGLGLRLIYFSYDVKMKEKGDIPEGYSVSREKKERFSLILESASTNQTSMYLCASSLSGTGGRTQYFGPGTRLLVL.

The sample holds many counts of this clonotype. The genes are TRBV12-3 or TRBV12-4 and TRBJ1-2; D uncertain. CDR3 size: 14 residues. With 3 bases removed from V and 4 bases from J, the gap between germline ends came to 12 bases. DNA for the CDR3: TGTGCCAGCAGTTTTTGGGCAATAGGCTATGGCTACACCTTC. This codes for CASSFWAIGYGYTF.

This clonotype was seen at least ten times. CDR3 region: CASSQDGWGNTEAFF. The CDR3 DNA reads as TGTGCCAGCAGCCAAGATGGGTGGGGGAACACTGAAGCTTTCTTT. The chain recombines TRBV3-1 with TRBJ1-1; D gene unclear. This CDR3 comprises 15 residues. V shed 0 bases and J shed 1 base, with 9 bases lying between them. Germline CDR1 and CDR2: LGHDT and YNNKEL (reference sequence).

This clonotype came up many times. This rearrangement joins TRBV11-2 to TRBJ1-1, with TRBD1 matching over 9 bases. Per germline, CDR1 SGHAT and CDR2 FQNNGV. With 5 bases clipped from V and 3 bases from J, the junction kept 10 bases outside the gene matches. CDR3 length: 16 amino acids. This CDR3 is CASSRKAQGAYTEAFF. As DNA, the CDR3 is TGTGCCAGCAGCCGGAAGGCACAGGGGGCTTACACTGAAGCTTTCTTT.

This clonotype was recorded at least ten times. The J gene is TRBJ2-7, the V gene TRBV2; 11 bases are a match to TRBD2. CDR1 is SNHLY, CDR2 FYNNEI, per germline. This CDR3 region has 16 residues. The trim removed 7 bases at V and 4 bases at J, leaving 12 bases unmatched. CDR3 region: CASMAGLAGRKYEQYF. Here the CDR3 DNA reads TGTGCCAGCATGGCTGGACTAGCGGGCAGGAAATACGAGCAGTACTTC.

At least ten counts were recorded for this clonotype. V and J are TRBV4-3 and TRBJ1-2; maybe TRBD1 (5 bases). In germline, CDR1 is LGHNA, CDR2 YSLEER. The CDR3 has 16 residues. Trimming removed 0 bases at V and 1 base at J, with 12 bases between. The CDR3 spells CASSQDGTQVNYGYTF. For the CDR3, the DNA is TGCGCCAGCAGCCAAGATGGGACGCAAGTTAACTATGGCTACACCTTC.

This chain connects TRBV19 to TRBJ2-7, with D hard to call. The germline CDR1 and CDR2 sequences are LNHDA and SQIVND (reference sequence). CDR3 length: 13 residues. V lost 7 bases, J lost 0 bases, and 10 bases lay in between. The CDR3: CASKARNSYEQYF. In nucleotides, the CDR3 is TGTGCCAGTAAGGCCAGAAACTCCTACGAGCAGTACTTC.

On this clonotype: One end of the junction varies from germline; a read error may be responsible. This chain uses TRBV5-4 with TRBJ2-1, with 8 nucleotides matching TRBD1. CDR3 length: 20 amino acids. The V gene's germline CDR1 is SGHNT and CDR2 YYREEE (reference sequence). CDR3 DNA: TGCGCCAGCAGCTTGGCTGGTGGGCAGGGGGCAAGGGGGGAATGGAATGAGCAGTTCTTC. As protein: CASSLAGGQGARGEWNEQFF.

This clonotype was seen a few times. The V gene is TRBV11-2, the J gene TRBJ1-1; the D is unclear. Trimming shortened V by 7 bases and J by 2 bases, and 8 bases separated the two germline ends. There are 12 residues in the CDR3. Germline values: CDR1 SGHAT, CDR2 FQNNGV. CDR3 residues: CASKIGNTEAFF. CDR3 in DNA: TGTGCCAGCAAAATCGGTAACACTGAAGCTTTCTTT.

This clonotype appeared many times. The chain links TRBV12-3 or TRBV12-4 to TRBJ1-1; TRBD1 matches at 8 bases. The CDR3 is 13 residues long. With 6 bases clipped from V and 6 bases from J, the junction kept 6 bases outside the gene matches. The CDR3 protein is CASRQGQVSEAFF. The CDR3, as DNA: TGTGCCAGCAGGCAGGGACAGGTCTCTGAAGCTTTCTTT.

This clonotype was detected ten times or more. The rearrangement uses TRBV11-2 and TRBJ2-3; D ambiguous. V lost 5 bases and J 6 bases, leaving 12 bases between the germline ends. This CDR3 is built from 13 residues. The germline V gene encodes CDR1 SGHAT and CDR2 FQNNGV. In nucleotides, the CDR3 is TGTGCCAGCAGCCCCCAGGTTGCGGATACGCAGTATTTT. It encodes CASSPQVADTQYF. Based on the CDR3 plus reference TRBV11-2 and TRBJ2-3, the full variable domain is EAGVAQSPRYKIIEKRQSVAFWCNPISGHATLYWYQQILGQGPKLLIQFQNNGVVDDSQLPKDRFSAERLKGVDSTLKIQPAKLEDSAVYLCASSPQVADTQYFGPGTRLTVL.

In its sample, this clonotype was seen many times. CDR3 residues: CSAYGLAGLHTDTQYF. The DNA for the CDR3 is TGCAGTGCTTACGGGCTAGCGGGACTCCACACAGATACGCAGTATTTT. The V and J genes are TRBV20-1 and TRBJ2-3, with 9 positions matching TRBD2. Germline assignment: CDR1 DFQATT and CDR2 SNEGSKA (reference sequence). V lost 5 bases, J lost 2 bases, and 11 bases stayed unmatched. The CDR3 spans 16 residues.

This clonotype was seen at least ten times. The rearrangement uses TRBV2 and TRBJ1-5; the D is unclear. V dropped 1 base and J dropped 3 bases, with 7 bases sitting between them. In germline, CDR1 is SNHLY, CDR2 FYNNEI. The CDR3 spans 14 residues. The CDR3 region has the DNA TGTGCCAGCAGTGAAGACAGCTACAATCAGCCCCAGCATTTT. Amino acids: CASSEDSYNQPQHF.

This clonotype was recorded many times. The chain combines TRBV28 with TRBJ2-7; D uncertain. Trimming stripped 4 bases from V and 3 bases from J, with 4 bases between. Looked up from germline, CDR1 is MDHEN and CDR2 is SYDVKM. The CDR3 extends over 11 amino acids. CDR3: CASSSVYEQYF. CDR3 coding DNA: TGTGCCAGCAGTTCCGTCTACGAGCAGTACTTC.

This clonotype has ten or more counts. This rearrangement joins TRBV11-2 to TRBJ2-4; TRBD2 agrees at 13 bases. This CDR3 has 16 residues. The germline V gene encodes CDR1 SGHAT and CDR2 FQNNGV. With 5 bases clipped from V and 4 bases from J, the junction kept 5 bases outside the gene matches. The CDR3 is CASSPGLAGNKNIQYF. The CDR3 region has the DNA TGTGCCAGCAGCCCGGGACTAGCGGGAAATAAAAACATTCAGTACTTC.

The CDR3 spells CASSTEGQGYNEQFF. As DNA, the CDR3 is TGTGCCAGTAGTACCGAGGGACAGGGGTACAATGAGCAGTTCTTC. The chain has TRBV19 and TRBJ2-1; 10 bases align to TRBD1. This CDR3 is built from 15 residues. Losses at the gene ends were 4 bases for V and 4 bases for J; bases not matched to a gene: 4. Germline CDR1 and CDR2: LNHDA and SQIVND (reference sequence).

This clonotype was seen many times. The junction departs from germline at one end; a sequencing error may be responsible. The rearrangement links TRBV7-3 to TRBJ1-6; the match to TRBD1 covers 8 bases. Germline CDR1 is SGHTA and CDR2 is FQGTGA. The CDR3 spans 14 residues. The CDR3 region is CASSLTGGESPLHF. DNA of the CDR3: TGTGCCAGCAGCCTAACAGGGGGAGAATCACCCCTCCACTTT.

This clonotype came up a few times. The V and J genes are TRBV4-1 and TRBJ1-1; D is unresolved. The CDR3 is 15 residues long. The V gene's germline CDR1 is MGHRA and CDR2 YSYEKL. V lost 3 bases and J 6 bases, leaving 17 bases between the germline ends. CDR3 in amino acids: CASSQVPGRSPEAFF. CDR3 sequence (DNA): TGCGCCAGCAGCCAGGTACCGGGCAGGAGCCCTGAAGCTTTCTTT.

This clonotype was seen many times. The chain uses TRBV28 and TRBJ2-7, with D perhaps matching TRBD2 (5 bases). Germline V CDR1 and CDR2: MDHEN, SYDVKM. V was clipped by 10 bases and J by 1 base, with 20 bases between them. This CDR3 comprises 15 residues. In nucleotides, the CDR3 is TGTGCCATTATGGCCGCGGGCCTGGGGTCCTACGAGCAGTACTTC. Its translation is CAIMAAGLGSYEQYF. Full variable domain (outside the CDR3, taken from reference TRBV28 and TRBJ2-7): DVKVTQSSRYLVKRTGEKVFLECVQDMDHENMFWYRQDPGLGLRLIYFSYDVKMKEKGDIPEGYSVSREKKERFSLILESASTNQTSMYLCAIMAAGLGSYEQYFGPGTRLTVT.

This clonotype has at least ten counts. This chain links TRBV20-1 with TRBJ2-1; D uncertain. The germline gives CDR1 DFQATT, CDR2 SNEGSKA (reference sequence). The CDR3 covers 14 residues. Trimming cost V 1 base and J 0 bases, with 7 bases left between them. CDR3 loop: CSARGLSSYNEQFF. For the CDR3, the DNA is TGCAGTGCTAGAGGGTTAAGCTCCTACAATGAGCAGTTCTTC.